This TCR beta chain was captured in a study of T cell repertoires in cytomegalovirus infection. Turning to the study itself: It was the public TCR beta signatures that indicated both CMV infection and matching HLA type. Points from the study as a whole: Predominance within the ex vivo response was attributable to HLA-C-restricted CMV-specific TCR beta clonotypes.

Each CDR3 protein is one row after TCRdb ran MiXCR on the reads. The sample records roughly 920,000 distinct CDR3 sequences, 30% to 40% being singletons. Turning to this clonotype: Its antigen is as yet unknown.

Sequencing was performed on cultured CD8+ T cells from PBMCs, taken from culture after CMV antigen stimulation. This TCR was sampled from a human donor in good health (CMV status not recorded). Some clones in this sample may be carry-over from other donors' samples.

The CDR3 nucleotides are TGTGCCAGCAACGGCAGGTTTGCAGATACGCAGTATTTT. It specifies CASNGRFADTQYF. The V call is TRBV2, the J call TRBJ2-3, with D hard to call. Trimming removed 7 bases at V and 4 bases at J, with 12 bases between. Germline CDR1 SNHLY, CDR2 FYNNEI. The CDR3 is 13 amino acids.